These T cell receptor beta chains were read from a single sample in a study of post-analysis software for immune sequencing data. MiXCR, run by TCRdb on the PCR reads, gives a single entry per CDR3 protein. This sample has around 500,000 distinct CDR3 sequences; roughly 34% occur once, and the top ten carry 6%. Sequenced sample: blood. These receptors all come from a girl under 18 with multiple sclerosis. Both conserved end residues are part of each CDR3. A D gene is named only where the DNA matches it firmly. Not every row has a clone size; where given, it reads once, few, many or a size class.

v_call	j_call	d_call	clone_size	cdr3_nt	cdr3_aa
TRBV28	TRBJ1-4	-	-	TGTGCCAGCAGTTTCAGGGAAGGAATTGCAACTAATGAAAAACTGTTTTTT	CASSFREGIATNEKLFF
TRBV7-9	TRBJ1-5	-	-	TGTGCCAGCAGCTTAGGGGGCCATCAGCCCCAGCATTTT	CASSLGGHQPQHF
TRBV15	TRBJ2-3	TRBD2	-	TGTGCCACCAGCGTGGCGGGGGGCCCCTCGCGTAGGCAGTATTTT	CATSVAGGPSRRQYF
TRBV6-1	TRBJ2-7	TRBD1	-	TGTGCCAGCAGCAAGCCGGGACAGGGCTACGAGCAGTACTTC	CASSKPGQGYEQYF
TRBV28	TRBJ2-1	-	-	TGTGCCAGCACGGGGTTAGTTTACAATGAGCAGTTCTTC	CASTGLVYNEQFF
TRBV5-1	TRBJ1-2	TRBD1	few	TGCGCCAGCAGCTTGGCCGAATACAGGGGGAACTATGGCTACACCTTC	CASSLAEYRGNYGYTF
TRBV6-5	TRBJ2-3	-	-	TGTGCCGGCAGTAGGGACGCAATAGCAGATACGCAGTATTTT	CAGSRDAIADTQYF
TRBV5-1	TRBJ1-2	-	-	TGCGCCAGCAGCTTGGCGCGTTCGGACCTCTATGGCTACACCTTC	CASSLARSDLYGYTF
TRBV3-1	TRBJ2-1	-	few	TGTGCCAGCAGCCAAAAAGACAATGAGCAGTTCTTC	CASSQKDNEQFF
TRBV5-1	TRBJ2-1	TRBD2	-	TGCGCCAGCAGCTTGTTGGCGGGAGGGGTAAACAATGAGCAGTTCTTC	CASSLLAGGVNNEQFF
TRBV28	TRBJ2-4	-	few	TGTGCCAGCAGTTTGGGGCAGGGGGGGGCCAAAAACATTCAGTACTTC	CASSLGQGGAKNIQYF
TRBV5-6	TRBJ2-1	TRBD1	few	TGTGCCAACACCTCGGTCCCTTTCCCGGACAGGGGCGATGAGCAGTTCTTC	CANTSVPFPDRGDEQFF
TRBV5-1	TRBJ1-5	TRBD1	-	TGCGCCACCTCACACCGGGACAGGGCTAGCAATCAGCCCCAGCATTTT	CATSHRDRASNQPQHF